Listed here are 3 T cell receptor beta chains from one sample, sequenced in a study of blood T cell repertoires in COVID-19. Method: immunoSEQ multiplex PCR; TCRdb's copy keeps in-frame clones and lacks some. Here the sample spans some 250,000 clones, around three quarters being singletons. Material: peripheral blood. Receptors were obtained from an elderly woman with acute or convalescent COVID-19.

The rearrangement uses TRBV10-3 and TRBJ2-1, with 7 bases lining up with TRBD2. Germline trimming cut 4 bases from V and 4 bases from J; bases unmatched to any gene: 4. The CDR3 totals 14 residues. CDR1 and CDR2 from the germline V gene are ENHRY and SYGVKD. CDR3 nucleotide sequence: TGTGCCATCAGTGGGGGGGACTATTACAATGAGCAGTTCTTC. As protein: CAISGGDYYNEQFF.

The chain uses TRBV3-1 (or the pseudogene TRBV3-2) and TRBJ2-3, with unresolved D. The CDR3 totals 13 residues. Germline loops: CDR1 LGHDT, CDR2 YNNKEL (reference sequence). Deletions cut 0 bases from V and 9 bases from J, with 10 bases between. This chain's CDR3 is CASSQDRLQTQYF. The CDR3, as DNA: TGTGCCAGCAGCCAAGATCGGCTACAGACGCAGTATTTT.

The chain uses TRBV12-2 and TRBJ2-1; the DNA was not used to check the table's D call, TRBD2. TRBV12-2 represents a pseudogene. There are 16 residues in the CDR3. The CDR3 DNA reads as TGTGCAAGTCGCTTAGATACCGGGACTTCTTACAATGAGCAGTTCTTC. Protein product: CASRLDTGTSYNEQFF.